This T cell receptor (beta chain) emerged from a study of cytomegalovirus exposure and HLA in healthy donors. About the study: There were 117 million unique TCR beta sequences, drawn from approximately 190 million T cells, in an earlier analysis. Broader study findings: It was reported that TCR beta sequences correctly inferred the HLA-A and HLA-B alleles for most subjects. Highly shared variants forming one cluster were likely a sequencing artifact.

About this clone: The antigen is unknown.

Both 60 Vbeta primers and 13 Jbeta primers went into the PCR. Generated by immunoSEQ multiplex PCR, the TCRdb table keeps only in-frame clones and is missing some. The data contain about 140,000 clones, approximately 78% of them singletons. V lost 4 bases and J lost 0, with 13 bases in between. The CDR3 totals 15 residues. Germline assignment: CDR1 SGDLS and CDR2 YYNGEE. This receptor was taken from a woman aged 18-30 years in good health and CMV-seropositive. The sample comprised PBMCs. V gene TRBV9 combines with J gene TRBJ1-1, with D unresolved. This CDR3 reads CASSSSGGMNTEAFF. The CDR3 DNA reads as TGTGCCAGCAGCTCTAGCGGCGGCATGAACACTGAAGCTTTCTTT.